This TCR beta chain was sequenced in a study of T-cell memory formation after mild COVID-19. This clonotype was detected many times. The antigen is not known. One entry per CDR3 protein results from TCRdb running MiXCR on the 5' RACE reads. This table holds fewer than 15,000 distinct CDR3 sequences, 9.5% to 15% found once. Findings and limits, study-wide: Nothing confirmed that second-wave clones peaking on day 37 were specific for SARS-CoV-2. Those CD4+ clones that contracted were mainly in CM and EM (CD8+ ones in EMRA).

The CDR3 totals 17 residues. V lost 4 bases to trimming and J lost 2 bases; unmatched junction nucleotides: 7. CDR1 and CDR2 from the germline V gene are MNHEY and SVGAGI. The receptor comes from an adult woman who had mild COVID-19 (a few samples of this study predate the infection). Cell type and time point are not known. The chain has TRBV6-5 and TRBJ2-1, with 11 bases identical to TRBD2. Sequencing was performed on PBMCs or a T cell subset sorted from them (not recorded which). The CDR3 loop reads CASSLTSSGGPYNEQFF. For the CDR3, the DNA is TGTGCCAGCAGTTTAACCTCTAGCGGGGGGCCCTACAATGAGCAGTTCTTC.